These T cell receptor beta chains were read from a single sample in a study of post-analysis software for immune sequencing data. From the PCR reads, TCRdb called clonotypes with MiXCR, one entry per CDR3 protein. This table has about 460,000 distinct CDR3 sequences, approximately 46% appearing once. The sequencing input was blood. The receptors originated from a girl aged 10-17 years with multiple sclerosis. Each CDR3 is given with its conserved first and last residue. The D gene is left open where the match is weak. Clone size is shown for a subset of rows, as once, few, many or a class of expanded clone.

>TRBV4-3|NA|TRBJ2-7|NA
TGCGCCAGCAGCCTCACCCGGGGGCTCGAGCAGTACTTC
CASSLTRGLEQYF
>TRBV12-3/TRBV12-4|NA|TRBJ2-1|TRBD2
TGTGCCAGCAGTCCGGGACGAGCGGGAGTGGAGTTCTTC
CASSPGRAGVEFF
>TRBV4-1|few|TRBJ2-3|TRBD2
TGCGCCAGCAGCCCCCGGCTAGCGGGAGGGATATTCACAGATACGCAGTATTTT
CASSPRLAGGIFTDTQYF
>TRBV6-2/TRBV6-3|NA|TRBJ2-7|TRBD1
TGTGCCAGCAGTGGATCGACGACAGGGTCCTACGAGCAGTACTTC
CASSGSTTGSYEQYF
>TRBV20-1|few|TRBJ1-2|NA
TGCAGTGCGCAGGGTACCTATGGCTACACCTTC
CSAQGTYGYTF
>TRBV9|NA|TRBJ2-1|NA
TGTGCCAGCAGCGTAGACCGTAATGAGCCGTTCTTC
CASSVDRNEPFF
>TRBV4-2|NA|TRBJ2-4|TRBD2
TGTGCCAGCAGCCAAGATTTTAGCGGGAGGGCCAAAAACATTCAGTACTTC
CASSQDFSGRAKNIQYF
>TRBV12-3/TRBV12-4|NA|TRBJ1-2|TRBD1
TGTACCAGCAGTTCGACAGGGGTGTATCGCGGCTACACCTTC
CTSSSTGVYRGYTF
>TRBV3-1|few|TRBJ1-2|TRBD1
TGTGCCAGCACCCGGCCGGGACAGGCCTATGGCTACACCTTC
CASTRPGQAYGYTF
>TRBV7-9|NA|TRBJ2-7|TRBD1
TGTGCCAGCAGCCCTAAGATGACAGGGGGCGCCCCTTCCTACGAGCAGTACTTC
CASSPKMTGGAPSYEQYF
>TRBV5-1|NA|TRBJ2-1|TRBD2
TGCGCCAGCAGCTTACTAGCGAGAGCGGATGAGCAGTTCTTC
CASSLLARADEQFF
>TRBV24-1|once|TRBJ2-3|NA
TGTGCCACCAGTGATTTGCACGGAAGGAGCACAGATACGCAGTATTTT
CATSDLHGRSTDTQYF
>TRBV20-1|few|TRBJ2-1|TRBD2
TGCAGTGCTAGACCCGGGACTAGCGGGAGTTACAATGAGCAGTTCTTC
CSARPGTSGSYNEQFF
>TRBV28|NA|TRBJ2-1|TRBD1
TGTGCCAGCACCCAGGGGGCTAGCCCCTACAATGAGCAGTTCTTC
CASTQGASPYNEQFF
>TRBV4-3|NA|TRBJ2-1|NA
TGCGCCAGTAGCCAAGACCGATTTAGCCCGAGCTCCTACAATGAGCAGTTCTTC
CASSQDRFSPSSYNEQFF
>TRBV5-1|NA|TRBJ2-2|NA
TGCGCCAGCAGCTTGGGCCAGGGAGTAGACACCGGGGAGCTGTTTTTT
CASSLGQGVDTGELFF
>TRBV20-1|NA|TRBJ2-7|TRBD2
TGCAGTGCTAGCAGGACTAGGAGCTACGAGCAGTACTTC
CSASRTRSYEQYF
>TRBV11-2|few|TRBJ2-1|TRBD2
TGTGCCAGCAGCTTTAGCGGGAATAGCTACAATGAGCAGTTCTTC
CASSFSGNSYNEQFF